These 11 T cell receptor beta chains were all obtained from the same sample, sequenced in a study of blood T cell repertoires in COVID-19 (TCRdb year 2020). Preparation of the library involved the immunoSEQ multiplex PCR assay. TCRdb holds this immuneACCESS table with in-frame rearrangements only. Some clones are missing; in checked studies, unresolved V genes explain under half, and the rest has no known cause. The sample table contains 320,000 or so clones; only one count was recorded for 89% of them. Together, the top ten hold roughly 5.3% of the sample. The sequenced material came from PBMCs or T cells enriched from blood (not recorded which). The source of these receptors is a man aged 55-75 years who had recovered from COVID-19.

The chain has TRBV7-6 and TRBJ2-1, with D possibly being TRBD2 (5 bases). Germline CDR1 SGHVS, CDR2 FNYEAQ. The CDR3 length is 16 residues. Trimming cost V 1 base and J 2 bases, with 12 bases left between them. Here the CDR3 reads CASSLGQAVAYNEQFF. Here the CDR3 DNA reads TGTGCCAGCAGCTTAGGGCAAGCGGTAGCCTACAATGAGCAGTTCTTC.

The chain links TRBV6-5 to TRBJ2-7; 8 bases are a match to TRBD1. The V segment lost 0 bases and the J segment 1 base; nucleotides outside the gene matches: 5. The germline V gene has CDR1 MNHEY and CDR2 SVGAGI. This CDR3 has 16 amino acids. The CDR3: CASSYSAGGPSYEQYF. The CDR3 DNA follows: TGTGCCAGCAGTTACTCTGCAGGGGGCCCTTCCTACGAGCAGTACTTC.

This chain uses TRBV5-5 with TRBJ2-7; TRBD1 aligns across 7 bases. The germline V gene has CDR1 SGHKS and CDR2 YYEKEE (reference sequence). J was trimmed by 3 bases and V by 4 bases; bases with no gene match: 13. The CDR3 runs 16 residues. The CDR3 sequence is CASSPPRQGGSYEQYF. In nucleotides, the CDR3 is TGTGCCAGCAGCCCACCCAGACAGGGTGGCAGCTACGAGCAGTACTTC.

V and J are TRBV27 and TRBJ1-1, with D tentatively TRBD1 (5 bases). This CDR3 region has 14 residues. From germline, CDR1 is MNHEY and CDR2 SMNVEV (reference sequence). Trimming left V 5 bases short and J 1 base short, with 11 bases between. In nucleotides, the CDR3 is TGTGCCAGCAGTCCGCAGGGTCGGAACACTGAAGCTTTCTTT. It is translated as CASSPQGRNTEAFF.

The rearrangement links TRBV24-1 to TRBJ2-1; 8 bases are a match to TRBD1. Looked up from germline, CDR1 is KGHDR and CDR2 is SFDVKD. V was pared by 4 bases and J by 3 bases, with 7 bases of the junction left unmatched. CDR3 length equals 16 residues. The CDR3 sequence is CATSDPTGDVYNEQFF. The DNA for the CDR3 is TGTGCCACCAGTGACCCGACAGGGGATGTCTACAATGAGCAGTTCTTC.

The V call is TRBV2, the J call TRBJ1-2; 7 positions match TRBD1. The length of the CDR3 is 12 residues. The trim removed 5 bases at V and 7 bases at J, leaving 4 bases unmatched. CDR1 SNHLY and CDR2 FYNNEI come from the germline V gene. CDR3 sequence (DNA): TGTGCCAGCAGTTGGACAGGAGGTGGCTACACCTTC. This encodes CASSWTGGGYTF.

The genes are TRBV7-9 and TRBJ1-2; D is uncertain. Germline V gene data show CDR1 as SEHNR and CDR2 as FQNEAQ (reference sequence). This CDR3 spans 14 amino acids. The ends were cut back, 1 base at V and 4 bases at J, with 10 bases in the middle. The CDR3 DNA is TGTGCCAGCAGCTTAGACTCCAAAGCCTATGGCTACACCTTC. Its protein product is CASSLDSKAYGYTF.

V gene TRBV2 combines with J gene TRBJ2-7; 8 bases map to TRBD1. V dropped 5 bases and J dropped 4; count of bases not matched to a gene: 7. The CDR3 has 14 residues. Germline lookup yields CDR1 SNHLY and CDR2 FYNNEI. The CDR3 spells CASSSQGGSYEQYF. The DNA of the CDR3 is TGTGCCAGCAGTTCACAGGGGGGTTCGTACGAGCAGTACTTC.

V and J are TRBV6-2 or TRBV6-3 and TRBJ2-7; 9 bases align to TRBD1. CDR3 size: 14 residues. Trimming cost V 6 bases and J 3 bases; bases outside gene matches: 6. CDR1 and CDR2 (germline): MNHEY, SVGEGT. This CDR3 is CASSPQGARYEQYF. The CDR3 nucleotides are TGTGCCAGCAGCCCACAGGGGGCGCGCTACGAGCAGTACTTC.

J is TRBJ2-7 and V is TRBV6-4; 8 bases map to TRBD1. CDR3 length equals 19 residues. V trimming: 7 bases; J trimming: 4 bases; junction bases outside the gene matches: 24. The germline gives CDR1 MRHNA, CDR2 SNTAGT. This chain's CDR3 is CASTVGAGGERPKPYEQYF. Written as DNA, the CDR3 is TGTGCCAGCACCGTGGGGGCAGGGGGCGAGCGACCGAAGCCTTACGAGCAGTACTTC.

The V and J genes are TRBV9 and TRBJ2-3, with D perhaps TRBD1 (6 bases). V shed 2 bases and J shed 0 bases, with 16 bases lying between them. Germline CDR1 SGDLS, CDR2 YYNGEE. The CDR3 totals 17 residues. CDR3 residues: CASSVHGQKSSTDTQYF. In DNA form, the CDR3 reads TGTGCCAGCAGCGTCCATGGACAGAAGTCTAGCACAGATACGCAGTATTTT.